Each of the 26 T cell receptor beta chains below was sequenced from the same sample in a study of blood T cell repertoires in COVID-19. Assay used: immunoSEQ multiplex PCR; TCRdb lists only in-frame clones, some missing. The data show a few hundred thousand clones, 87% seen once. The sample was PBMCs or T cells enriched from blood (not recorded which). The receptors originated from a woman aged 25 to 39 who had recovered from COVID-19.

In its sample, this clone was seen a few times. The chain uses TRBV7-8 and TRBJ1-5, with D maybe TRBD1 (5 bases). This CDR3 contains 15 residues. V shed 2 bases and J shed 1 base, with 9 bases lying between them. Germline values: CDR1 SGHVS, CDR2 FQNEAQ. The CDR3, as DNA: TGTGCCAGCAGCTTATGGGGGGAAAGCAATCAGCCCCAGCATTTT. Translating gives CASSLWGESNQPQHF.

V is TRBV24-1 and J is TRBJ2-1; 10 bases align to TRBD1. The CDR3 runs to 13 residues. CDR1 and CDR2 from the germline V gene are KGHDR and SFDVKD. The trim removed 9 bases at V and 6 bases at J, leaving 4 bases unmatched. In DNA, the CDR3 is TGTGCCACCGGGACAGGGGTGTTCAATGAGCAGTTCTTC. Its protein product is CATGTGVFNEQFF.

V usage is TRBV7-9 and J usage is TRBJ1-5, with unresolved D. Per the germline V gene, CDR1 is SEHNR and CDR2 is FQNEAQ (reference sequence). The V and J ends lost 4 bases and 4 bases respectively, with 11 bases between them. The CDR3 is made up of 14 amino acids. The CDR3 protein is CASSSDTGNQPQHF. DNA of the CDR3: TGTGCCAGCAGCTCCGACACGGGAAATCAGCCCCAGCATTTT.

This sequence joins TRBV6-4 and TRBJ1-1, with no clear D. Germline lookup yields CDR1 MRHNA and CDR2 SNTAGT. V lost 6 bases and J lost 0, with 8 bases in between. This CDR3 contains 13 residues. CDR3 protein: CASRRQVNTEAFF. The CDR3 DNA follows: TGTGCCAGCAGGCGGCAAGTGAACACTGAAGCTTTCTTT.

The chain carries TRBV2 and TRBJ2-5; D gene uncertain. Trimming removed 4 bases at V and 9 bases at J, with 21 bases between. The CDR3 is made up of 15 amino acids. From germline, CDR1 is SNHLY and CDR2 FYNNEI. The CDR3 nucleotides read TGTGCCAGCAGTGTCAACAGCCACGCGTCGCCAGCCCAGTACTTC. Translating gives CASSVNSHASPAQYF. The entire variable domain, with the rest obtained from reference TRBV2 and TRBJ2-5, is as follows: EPEVTQTPSHQVTQMGQEVILRCVPISNHLYFYWYRQILGQKVEFLVSFYNNEISEKSEIFDDQFSVERPDGSNFTLKIRSTKLEDSAMYFCASSVNSHASPAQYFGPGTRLLVL.

J is TRBJ1-5 and V is TRBV10-3, with no clear D. Looked up from germline, CDR1 is ENHRY and CDR2 is SYGVKD. This CDR3 has 15 residues. V was pared by 2 bases and J by 7 bases, with 15 bases between. CDR3 amino acids: CAISELPEGRQPQHF. The CDR3 bases are TGTGCCATCAGTGAGCTTCCTGAGGGAAGGCAGCCCCAGCATTTT.

As regards this clone: The junction departs from germline at one end; a sequencing error may be responsible. The genes are TRBV7-8 and TRBJ1-2; 8 bases map to TRBD1. Germline V CDR1 and CDR2: SGHVS, FQNEAQ. The CDR3 contains 14 residues. CDR3 sequence reads: CANSLGQGGYGYTF. The CDR3 nucleotides read TGTGCCAACAGCTTAGGACAGGGCGGCTATGGCTACACCTTC.

The chain couples TRBV5-6 to TRBJ1-3; 10 nucleotides match TRBD1. The junction had 2 bases not matched to a gene; V was cut back by 3 bases and J by 2 bases. The CDR3 is 15 residues long. The V gene's germline CDR1 is SGHDT and CDR2 YYEEEE. The CDR3 DNA reads TGTGCCAGCAGCTGGGGGACAGGGGCTGGAAACACCATATATTTT. Protein: CASSWGTGAGNTIYF.

The J gene is TRBJ1-5, the V gene TRBV19; D unresolved. V lost 4 bases to trimming and J lost 3 bases, with 7 bases between them. The CDR3 runs 13 residues. Per germline, CDR1 LNHDA and CDR2 SQIVND (reference sequence). CDR3 bases: TGTGCCAGTAGTAGGCAGAACAATCAGCCCCAGCATTTT. The encoded protein is CASSRQNNQPQHF. The full variable domain, with the rest looked up from reference TRBV19 and TRBJ1-5, is DGGITQSPKYLFRKEGQNVTLSCEQNLNHDAMYWYRQDPGQGLRLIYYSQIVNDFQKGDIAEGYSVSREKKESFPLTVTSAQKNPTAFYLCASSRQNNQPQHFGDGTRLSIL.

J is TRBJ2-7 and V is TRBV19, with 8 bases lining up with TRBD1. The germline V gene encodes CDR1 LNHDA and CDR2 SQIVND (reference sequence). Unmatched junction bases numbered 7, after V lost 3 bases and J lost 6 bases. The CDR3 spans 14 residues. The CDR3 nucleotides read TGTGCCAGTAGTATCGACAGGGGAAGCAGCGAGCAGTACTTC. This translates into CASSIDRGSSEQYF.

The genes are TRBV7-2 and TRBJ2-3; 10 bases fit TRBD2. Germline V CDR1 and CDR2: SGHTA, FQGNSA. The CDR3 consists of 17 residues. V shed 5 bases, J shed 4 bases, and the junction held 12 bases outside the gene matches. In DNA, the CDR3 is TGTGCCAGCAGCCTGACCGCTAGCGGGAGAGTGGCAGATACGCAGTATTTT. Protein: CASSLTASGRVADTQYF.

The rearrangement uses TRBV2 and TRBJ2-3, with 8 nucleotides matching TRBD1. The V and J ends lost 6 bases and 1 base, in that order; junction bases with no gene match: 9. Germline V gene sequence: CDR1 SNHLY, CDR2 FYNNEI. The CDR3 is 16 amino acids. CDR3 sequence (DNA): TGTGCCAGCAGCCCCGGGGTGGGACAGGGCACAGATACGCAGTATTTT. Its protein product is CASSPGVGQGTDTQYF.

This clone was recorded once. This rearrangement joins TRBV13 to TRBJ2-1; TRBD2 matches 11 bases. The ends lost 5 bases at V and 5 bases at J; junction bases unmatched: 8. CDR3 length: 16 amino acids. Germline V gene lookup returns CDR1 PRHDT and CDR2 FYEKMQ (reference sequence). In nucleotides, the CDR3 is TGTGCCAGCAGCACACTCGGGACTAGCGGTCACAATGAGCAGTTCTTC. This codes for CASSTLGTSGHNEQFF.

V is TRBV7-8 and J is TRBJ1-2; 7 nucleotides align to TRBD1. There are 15 residues in the CDR3. Germline CDR1 and CDR2: SGHVS and FQNEAQ. V was clipped by 1 base and J by 5 bases; unmatched bases: 7. The CDR3 loop is CASSLVVGTAYGYTF. The CDR3 nucleotides are TGTGCCAGCAGCTTAGTGGTCGGGACAGCATATGGCTACACCTTC.

The chain couples TRBV7-3 to TRBJ2-3; 11 bases are a match to TRBD2. This CDR3 has 15 amino acids. Germline lookup yields CDR1 SGHTA and CDR2 FQGTGA. V lost 2 bases to trimming and J lost 3 bases; unmatched junction nucleotides: 1. CDR3: CASSLLAGGTDTQYF. CDR3 sequence (DNA): TGTGCCAGCAGCTTACTAGCGGGGGGTACAGATACGCAGTATTTT. Full variable domain (missing parts from reference TRBV7-3 and TRBJ2-3): GAGVSQTPSNKVTEKGKYVELRCDPISGHTALYWYRQSLGQGPEFLIYFQGTGAADDSGLPNDRFFAVRPEGSVSTLKIQRTERGDSAVYLCASSLLAGGTDTQYFGPGTRLTVL.

The chain carries TRBV3-1 (or the pseudogene TRBV3-2) and TRBJ2-7; perhaps TRBD2 as D (6 bases). Trimming stripped 3 bases from V and 9 bases from J, with 15 bases between. The CDR3 length is 13 residues. From germline, CDR1 is LGHDT and CDR2 YNNKEL (reference sequence). CDR3: CASSHRDLLRQYF. The CDR3, as DNA: TGTGCCAGCAGCCACCGGGACTTGCTACGGCAGTACTTC.

The chain couples TRBV7-2 to TRBJ1-5; 11 bases align to TRBD1. Germline trimming cut 5 bases from V and 6 bases from J; bases unmatched to any gene: 6. This CDR3 is 15 amino acids long. Germline CDR1 SGHTA, CDR2 FQGNSA. The CDR3 DNA reads as TGTGCCAGCAGCCCTGGGACAGGGGGTATTCAGCCCCAGCATTTT. Amino acids: CASSPGTGGIQPQHF.

V is TRBV2 and J is TRBJ2-3, with D possibly being TRBD2 (7 bases). The V end lost 6 bases, the J end lost 7 bases, and 11 bases lay between the germline ends. Germline assignment: CDR1 SNHLY and CDR2 FYNNEI. The CDR3 loop spans 12 amino acids. The CDR3 bases are TGTGCCAGCAGCGGGGGGCCGCATACGCAGTATTTT. Amino acids: CASSGGPHTQYF.

As DNA, the CDR3 is TGTGCCAGCAGCTTGTCCCCGGTCAATGAGCAGTTCTTC. Encoded protein: CASSLSPVNEQFF. This chain links TRBV5-4 with TRBJ2-1; D gene ambiguous. With 1 base removed from V and 6 bases from J, the gap between germline ends came to 8 bases. CDR1 and CDR2 (germline): SGHNT, YYREEE (reference sequence). The CDR3 is made up of 13 amino acids.

This chain joins TRBV9 and TRBJ1-1, with TRBD1 identical over 7 bases. The CDR3 contains 15 residues. Germline V CDR1 and CDR2: SGDLS, YYNGEE. Trimming took 4 bases from V and 6 from J; bases not matched to a gene: 12. The CDR3: CASSPSDRRFAEAFF. The CDR3 DNA reads as TGTGCCAGCAGCCCCTCGGACAGGAGATTTGCTGAAGCTTTCTTT.

This chain joins TRBV27 and TRBJ2-7; the match to TRBD1 covers 8 bases. The V and J ends lost 2 bases and 2 bases, in that order; junction bases with no gene match: 8. Germline CDR1 is MNHEY and CDR2 is SMNVEV (reference sequence). The CDR3 sequence is 16 residues long. The CDR3 region is CASSLTPGRGPYEQYF. The DNA for the CDR3 is TGTGCCAGCAGTTTAACCCCTGGCAGGGGGCCCTACGAGCAGTACTTC.

The chain carries TRBV19 and TRBJ2-6, with TRBD2 matching over 10 bases. The V gene's germline CDR1 is LNHDA and CDR2 SQIVND (reference sequence). V trimming: 3 bases; J trimming: 4 bases; junction bases outside the gene matches: 6. CDR3 length: 17 amino acids. In DNA form, the CDR3 reads TGTGCCAGTAGTATCTCTAGCGGGAGAGGCGGGGCCAACGTCCTGACTTTC. It is translated as CASSISSGRGGANVLTF.

V usage is TRBV5-4 and J usage is TRBJ2-7; 7 bases align to TRBD2. Germline CDR1 reads SGHNT; CDR2 reads YYREEE (reference sequence). This CDR3 has 15 amino acids. J gave up 3 bases and V 4 bases, and 10 bases lay outside the gene matches. CDR3 sequence: CASSLPSGDFYEQYF. CDR3 in DNA: TGTGCCAGCAGCCTCCCGAGCGGGGACTTCTACGAGCAGTACTTC. The whole variable domain, filled in from reference TRBV5-4 and TRBJ2-7, reads ETGVTQSPTHLIKTRGQQVTLRCSSQSGHNTVSWYQQALGQGPQFIFQYYREEENGRGNFPPRFSGLQFPNYSSELNVNALELDDSALYLCASSLPSGDFYEQYFGPGTRLTVT.

V gene TRBV19 combines with J gene TRBJ2-1; 11 bases match TRBD2. The CDR3 loop spans 16 amino acids. Germline trimming cut 5 bases from V and 6 bases from J; bases unmatched to any gene: 9. The germline V gene encodes CDR1 LNHDA and CDR2 SQIVND (reference sequence). This CDR3 reads CASSLMLAGGGNEQFF. The CDR3 nucleotides are TGTGCCAGTAGTCTCATGCTAGCGGGGGGAGGCAATGAGCAGTTCTTC.

This chain joins TRBV6-5 and TRBJ1-2; weak D call: TRBD1 (6 bases). Germline V gene data show CDR1 as MNHEY and CDR2 as SVGAGI. The length of the CDR3 is 13 residues. The V gene lost 4 bases and the J gene lost 4 bases, with 10 bases spanning the gap. This CDR3 is CASSSQDSYGYTF. Here the CDR3 DNA reads TGTGCCAGCAGTTCCCAGGACAGCTATGGCTACACCTTC.

The CDR3 region has the DNA TGTGCCAGCAGCCTAGTCTCGCGGGGCTACACCTTC. Protein sequence: CASSLVSRGYTF. The V and J genes are TRBV13 and TRBJ1-2; D unresolved. Germline V gene data show CDR1 as PRHDT and CDR2 as FYEKMQ (reference sequence). V was clipped by 5 bases and J by 8 bases, with 12 bases between them. The CDR3 is 12 amino acids.